This T cell receptor beta chain was identified in a study of blood T cell repertoires in COVID-19. Germline V gene sequence: CDR1 MDHEN, CDR2 SYDVKM. Trimming took 7 bases from V and 2 from J, leaving 12 bases between them. The CDR3 covers 14 residues. Here immunoSEQ multiplex PCR was the method, and the copy in TCRdb shows in-frame clones only, minus some. The table has about 330,000 clones, roughly 88% seen once; the top ten hold approximately 4%. Sequenced: peripheral blood. The clonotype originates from a woman aged 50 to 65 with active or convalescent COVID-19. The chain couples TRBV28 to TRBJ1-5; D may be TRBD1 (5 bases). The chain's CDR3 is CASNRGVGNQPQHF. The CDR3 nucleotides read TGTGCCAGCAATCGGGGGGTCGGCAATCAGCCCCAGCATTTT.